The clone carrying this TCR beta chain came up a few times. Its specificity is unknown. This entry belongs to a study of T cell repertoires in cytomegalovirus infection. Overall study findings and caveats: There were HLA-C-restricted CMV-specific TCR beta clonotypes dominating the ex vivo response. Cumulative frequency of public TCR beta families picked out carriers of CMV plus the relevant HLA.

The CDR3 contains 14 residues. Germline loops: CDR1 MGHRA, CDR2 YSYEKL. The V gene lost 4 bases and the J gene lost 4 bases, with 14 bases spanning the gap. From the reads, TCRdb called clonotypes with MiXCR, one entry per CDR3 protein. The sample holds 140,000 to 150,000 distinct CDR3 sequences, about 31% seen once. This chain links TRBV4-1 with TRBJ2-7; no firm D call. This clonotype originated in a human donor in good health (CMV status not recorded). Some clones in this sample may be carry-over from other donors' samples. Sample: CD8+ T cells from cultured PBMCs, taken from culture after CMV antigen stimulation. CDR3 loop: CASSRPAALYEQYF. CDR3 DNA sequence: TGCGCCAGCAGCCGTCCGGCGGCGCTATACGAGCAGTACTTC.